These 10 T cell receptor beta chains were all obtained from the same sample, sequenced in a study of T cell repertoires in cytomegalovirus infection. No cognate antigen is known for these TCRs. TCRdb ran MiXCR on the reads and lists one entry per CDR3 protein. The sample includes nearly 700,000 distinct CDR3 sequences, around 32% seen only once; the top ten take about 20%. The sample consisted of cultured PBMCs, taken from culture after CMV antigen stimulation. These receptors came from a human donor in good health (CMV status not recorded). Some clones in this sample may be carry-over from other donors' samples.

As DNA, the CDR3 is TGTGCCAGCAGCCAAGATGGAGCGCGGGGCGAGACCCAGTACTTC. Translated: CASSQDGARGETQYF. The rearrangement joins TRBV4-2 to TRBJ2-5; TRBD2 is a possible D gene (6 bases). Trimming took off 0 bases at V and 5 bases at J, with 13 bases between the two ends. The CDR3 is 15 amino acids. Germline values: CDR1 LGHNA, CDR2 YNFKEQ.

The rearrangement joins TRBV18 to TRBJ2-1; TRBD2 agrees at 9 bases. Per the germline V gene, CDR1 is KGHSH and CDR2 is LQKENI. V was pared by 6 bases and J by 6 bases, with 12 bases of the junction left unmatched. The CDR3 extends over 16 amino acids. CDR3 coding DNA: TGTGCCAGCTCCCAAACGAGGACTAGCGAGATCAATGAGCAGTTCTTC. Translation: CASSQTRTSEINEQFF.

The chain joins TRBV7-9 to TRBJ1-1; D is undetermined. From germline, CDR1 is SEHNR and CDR2 FQNEAQ (reference sequence). This CDR3 is 14 amino acids long. The V end was cut by 5 bases, the J end by 3 bases, with 13 bases between. CDR3 DNA: TGTGCCAGCAGCCCATCAACGTTTTACACTGAAGCTTTCTTT. Encoded protein: CASSPSTFYTEAFF. Using reference TRBV7-9 and TRBJ1-1 for the parts outside the CDR3, the full variable domain is DTGVSQNPRHKITKRGQNVTFRCDPISEHNRLYWYRQTLGQGPEFLTYFQNEAQLEKSRLLSDRFSAERPKGSFSTLEIQRTEQGDSAMYLCASSPSTFYTEAFFGQGTRLTVV.

The chain is built from TRBV4-2 and TRBJ1-6; no clear D. The CDR3 is 14 residues long. V was trimmed by 2 bases and J by 8 bases, leaving 10 bases between them. CDR1 is LGHNA, CDR2 YNFKEQ, per germline. The CDR3 region has the DNA TGTGCCAGCAGCCAACGGAACAAGGATTCACCCCTCCACTTT. Its translation is CASSQRNKDSPLHF.

The V and J genes are TRBV28 and TRBJ2-7; 10 nucleotides agree with TRBD1. CDR1 is MDHEN, CDR2 SYDVKM, per germline. The CDR3 has 14 amino acids. V was pared by 5 bases and J by 6 bases, with 7 bases of the junction left unmatched. The CDR3 is CASSGTGVFFEQYF. The CDR3 coding sequence is TGTGCCAGCAGTGGGACAGGGGTATTCTTCGAGCAGTACTTC. Supplemented by reference TRBV28 and TRBJ2-7, the full variable domain reads DVKVTQSSRYLVKRTGEKVFLECVQDMDHENMFWYRQDPGLGLRLIYFSYDVKMKEKGDIPEGYSVSREKKERFSLILESASTNQTSMYLCASSGTGVFFEQYFGPGTRLTVT.

This chain joins TRBV24-1 and TRBJ1-2; TRBD1 is a possible D gene (6 bases). There are 15 residues in the CDR3. Germline V lookup: CDR1 KGHDR, CDR2 SFDVKD. Deletions cut 9 bases from V and 3 bases from J, with 19 bases between. CDR3 DNA sequence: TGTGCCACCTGCGACGGGGGCCATCCGGACTATGGCTACACCTTC. Translated: CATCDGGHPDYGYTF.

The chain employs TRBV12-3 or TRBV12-4 and TRBJ2-1; the D call may be TRBD1 or TRBD2 (5 bases each). The CDR3 covers 15 residues. Trimming pared 2 bases from V and 9 bases from J, leaving 17 bases between. CDR3 sequence reads: CASSLYSESRGEQFF. CDR3 sequence (DNA): TGTGCCAGCAGTTTATATAGCGAATCTAGGGGTGAGCAGTTCTTC.

This clonotype has at least ten counts. The chain combines TRBV7-9 with TRBJ2-7; 8 bases map to TRBD2. The CDR3 contains 13 residues. Germline trimming cut 6 bases from V and 2 bases from J; bases unmatched to any gene: 3. The germline V gene encodes CDR1 SEHNR and CDR2 FQNEAQ (reference sequence). The CDR3 DNA reads as TGTGCCAGCAGAAATAGCGGGACCTACGAGCAGTACTTC. Its translation: CASRNSGTYEQYF.

This clonotype was seen a few times. V usage is TRBV20-1 and J usage is TRBJ2-5, with D possibly being TRBD2 (5 bases). V was clipped by 0 bases and J by 4 bases, with 12 bases between them. This CDR3 spans 14 amino acids. Germline CDR1 DFQATT, CDR2 SNEGSKA (reference sequence). The CDR3 sequence is CSARDLVGRETQYF. CDR3 bases: TGCAGTGCTAGAGATTTGGTGGGGAGAGAGACCCAGTACTTC.

This clonotype was detected once. V gene TRBV19 combines with J gene TRBJ2-5; possible D gene TRBD1, 6 bases. The CDR3 sequence is 13 residues long. The ends were cut back, 9 bases at V and 1 base at J, with 12 bases in the middle. Germline V lookup: CDR1 LNHDA, CDR2 SQIVND (reference sequence). The CDR3 nucleotides read TGTGCCAGCGGACAGCTCTCCCAAGAGACCCAGTACTTC. Translated: CASGQLSQETQYF.